Listed here are 14 T cell receptor beta chains from one sample, sequenced in a study of identical twins (dated by TCRdb to about 2016). The receptor library was made with 5' RACE. Sequenced on an Illumina HiSeq 2000. Using fastp at Q25 and MiXCR, TCRdb reprocessed the public reads and kept productive beta chains. Each CDR3 protein appears once, grouped with its most common genes and DNA. The sample table records roughly 250,000 distinct CDR3 sequences; 11% to 15% of these occur just once. The top ten clones comprise 8.8% of the sample. Input material: memory (CD45RO+) T cells sorted from blood. The cell subset or site label here, explained by the study, means: CD45RO+ enriched T cells. The source of these receptors is a woman under 30 in good health.

The V call is TRBV5-1, the J call TRBJ2-3; TRBD1 might be the D (6 bases). The V gene lost 2 bases and the J gene lost 4 bases, with 11 bases spanning the gap. The CDR3 spans 14 residues. Germline V CDR1 and CDR2: SGHRS, YFSETQ. In DNA form, the CDR3 reads TGCGCCAGCAGCTTTAGTTACAGGGCAGATACGCAGTATTTT. It translates to CASSFSYRADTQYF. The complete variable domain, with remaining parts taken from reference TRBV5-1 and TRBJ2-3, reads KAGVTQTPRYLIKTRGQQVTLSCSPISGHRSVSWYQQTPGQGLQFLFEYFSETQRNKGNFPGRFSGRQFSNSRSEMNVSTLELGDSALYLCASSFSYRADTQYFGPGTRLTVL.

The rearrangement uses TRBV6-5 and TRBJ2-5; no clear D gene. Trimming removed 4 bases from V and 0 bases from J, with 15 bases in between. The CDR3 covers 16 residues. Per the germline V gene, CDR1 is MNHEY and CDR2 is SVGAGI. In DNA, the CDR3 is TGTGCCAGCAGTTCACTGCCTACGACGTACCAAGAGACCCAGTACTTC. The encoded protein is CASSSLPTTYQETQYF.

This chain uses TRBV19 with TRBJ1-1, with 8 bases aligning to TRBD1. The CDR3 extends over 14 amino acids. Germline CDR1 is LNHDA and CDR2 is SQIVND (reference sequence). In DNA, the CDR3 is TGTGTCGAAGGACAGGGCGAACACACTGGTGAAGCTTTCTTT. Translation: CVEGQGEHTGEAFF.

This clonotype has just a few counts. The chain has TRBV6-2 or TRBV6-3 and TRBJ2-3; tentatively, D is TRBD1 (6 bases). The germline V gene has CDR1 MNHEY and CDR2 SVGEGT. The length of the CDR3 is 14 residues. Between the trimmed V and J ends, which lost 5 bases and 2 bases, there was a span of 11 bases. This CDR3 is CASSPGQNTDTQYF. In DNA form, the CDR3 reads TGTGCCAGCAGTCCGGGACAAAACACAGATACGCAGTATTTT.

V usage is TRBV29-1 and J usage is TRBJ2-1; 11 bases are a match to TRBD2. J gave up 7 bases and V 6 bases, and 8 bases lay outside the gene matches. The CDR3 runs 14 residues. The germline gives CDR1 SQVTM, CDR2 ANQGSEA. Here the CDR3 reads CSVRGLAGKNEQFF. CDR3 bases: TGCAGCGTAAGAGGACTAGCGGGTAAGAATGAGCAGTTCTTC.

This clonotype has a count of ten or more. The V gene is TRBV6-1, the J gene TRBJ2-7; possible D gene TRBD1, 7 bases. The CDR3 spans 14 residues. The germline V and J ends were trimmed by 5 bases and 9 bases, with 20 bases remaining between them. Germline CDR1 reads MNHNS; CDR2 reads SASEGT. CDR3 amino acids: CASSRGTAGVGQYF. CDR3 in DNA: TGTGCCAGCAGTCGCGGGACAGCAGGCGTGGGGCAGTACTTC.

The gene calls are TRBV20-1 and TRBJ2-3; D possibly corresponds to TRBD2 (6 bases). The CDR3 covers 14 residues. Germline V lookup: CDR1 DFQATT, CDR2 SNEGSKA (reference sequence). The V end lost 3 bases, the J end lost 9 bases, and 19 bases lay between the germline ends. The CDR3 region is CSARGRGAGNTQYF. CDR3 in DNA: TGCAGTGCTAGGGGGCGGGGAGCGGGCAACACGCAGTATTTT.

The chain is built from TRBV9 and TRBJ2-6, with D unclear. Germline V lookup: CDR1 SGDLS, CDR2 YYNGEE. Trimming stripped 0 bases from V and 1 base from J, with 14 bases between. The CDR3 is 18 residues long. CDR3 amino acids: CASSVAPGLGSGANVLTF. In DNA, the CDR3 is TGTGCCAGCAGCGTAGCCCCGGGCCTGGGGTCTGGGGCCAACGTCCTGACTTTC.

This clonotype was counted only a few times. The V and J genes are TRBV20-1 and TRBJ2-1; D unresolved. The V end was cut by 2 bases, the J end by 6 bases, with 5 bases between. Germline loops: CDR1 DFQATT, CDR2 SNEGSKA (reference sequence). CDR3 size: 11 residues. DNA of the CDR3: TGCAGTGCTAGATGGTTCAATGAGCAGTTCTTC. Amino acids: CSARWFNEQFF.

This clonotype was observed many times. V and J are TRBV12-3 or TRBV12-4 and TRBJ2-7, with TRBD2 matching 12 bases. After removal of 6 bases from V and 3 bases from J, the junction contained 6 bases not matched to a gene. This CDR3 has 15 amino acids. CDR3 residues: CASSFRLAGDYEQYF. The CDR3 DNA sequence: TGTGCCAGCAGCTTCCGACTAGCGGGGGACTACGAGCAGTACTTC.

The chain couples TRBV19 to TRBJ1-2, with 11 bases fitting TRBD1. CDR1 is LNHDA and CDR2 is SQIVND in the germline V gene (reference sequence). The length of the CDR3 is 13 residues. V shed 9 bases and J 4 bases; nucleotides not matched to a gene: 4. The CDR3 region has the DNA TGTGCCAGCCGGGACAGGGGGATCTATGGCTACACCTTC. Its protein product is CASRDRGIYGYTF.

The sample holds many counts of this clonotype. J is TRBJ2-1 and V is TRBV5-1; D possibly corresponds to TRBD2 (6 bases). V lost 0 bases to trimming and J lost 9 bases, with 16 bases between them. CDR3 length: 15 residues. Germline-derived CDR1 and CDR2 are SGHRS and YFSETQ. Here the CDR3 reads CASSLDPGAAGEQFF. The CDR3 coding sequence is TGCGCCAGCAGCTTGGATCCGGGAGCAGCGGGTGAGCAGTTCTTC.

This rearrangement joins TRBV7-9 to TRBJ1-2; TRBD1 matches 7 bases. Germline CDR1 reads SEHNR; CDR2 reads FQNEAQ (reference sequence). V gave up 5 bases and J gave up 2 bases; unmatched junction bases: 5. The CDR3 consists of 14 residues. The CDR3: CASSEPGQNYGYTF. The CDR3 DNA reads as TGTGCCAGCAGCGAACCGGGACAGAACTATGGCTACACCTTC.

The CDR3: CASSPRDGTYEQYF. The DNA of the CDR3 is TGTGCCAGCAGTCCCCGGGACGGAACCTACGAGCAGTACTTC. The V gene is TRBV6-1, the J gene TRBJ2-7; the D gene could be TRBD1 or TRBD2 (5 bases each). Trimming pared 5 bases from V and 2 bases from J, leaving 13 bases between. Germline V gene sequence: CDR1 MNHNS, CDR2 SASEGT. The CDR3 is made up of 14 amino acids.